These 24 T cell receptor beta chains were all obtained from the same sample, sequenced in a study of type 1 and type 2 diabetes patients. The PCR template was genomic DNA. A primer set of 30 forward and 13 reverse primers amplified the CDR3. TCRdb re-called the multiplex PCR reads through MiXCR, storing one row per CDR3 protein. The sample consists of fewer than 300,000 distinct CDR3 sequences, roughly 44% of them appearing once. The sample comprised peripheral blood mononuclear cells (PBMCs). The source of these receptors is a man younger than 35 with type 2 diabetes.

The chain joins TRBV2 to TRBJ2-5, with D perhaps given as TRBD1 or TRBD2 (5 bases each). The tail of the sequence fits TRBJ2-1 better, so the J call may be wrong. The CDR3 has 15 residues. Per germline, CDR1 SNHLY and CDR2 FYNNEI. The CDR3 DNA follows: TGTGCCAGCACCTCAGGGACGGCCCAAAGGAATGAGCAGTTCTTC. As protein: CASTSGTAQRNEQFF.

The V gene is TRBV30, the J gene TRBJ1-5; D not certain. This CDR3 region has 14 residues. In germline, CDR1 is GTSNPN, CDR2 SVGIG (reference sequence). Trimming shortened V by 4 bases and J by 0 bases, and 10 bases separated the two germline ends. CDR3 loop: CAWMCPDSNQPQHF. CDR3 bases: TGTGCCTGGATGTGTCCCGATAGCAATCAGCCCCAGCATTTT.

This clonotype was detected a few times. The rearrangement joins TRBV6-5 to TRBJ2-5; 13 nucleotides line up with TRBD2. Trimming cost V 2 bases and J 4 bases; bases outside gene matches: 7. The CDR3 consists of 17 residues. The germline gives CDR1 MNHEY, CDR2 SVGAGI. As DNA, the CDR3 is TGTGCCAGCAGTTACCGAGGACTAGCGGGAGTTTTAGAGACCCAGTACTTC. This translates into CASSYRGLAGVLETQYF.

The chain combines TRBV2 with TRBJ2-3, with 13 bases lining up with TRBD2. The V gene end was trimmed by 4 bases and the J gene end by 4 bases; junction bases not matched to a gene: 2. There are 15 residues in the CDR3. Germline V gene data show CDR1 as SNHLY and CDR2 as FYNNEI. The CDR3 loop reads CASSGLAGGADTQYF. The DNA for the CDR3 is TGTGCCAGCAGTGGACTAGCGGGGGGCGCAGATACGCAGTATTTT.

The chain recombines TRBV3-1 with TRBJ2-7, with D perhaps matching TRBD1 (5 bases). CDR1 and CDR2 from the germline V gene are LGHDT and YNNKEL (reference sequence). V lost 4 bases, J lost 3 bases, and 16 bases lay in between. The CDR3 length is 15 residues. CDR3 DNA sequence: TGTGCCAGCAGCCGGGGCCTGCAGTACGGCTACGAGCAGTACTTC. Translating gives CASSRGLQYGYEQYF.

This clonotype was observed many times. The chain recombines TRBV25-1 with TRBJ1-2; D uncertain. The CDR3 consists of 12 residues. The germline CDR1 and CDR2 sequences are MGHDK and SYGVNS. The V end was cut by 5 bases, the J end by 1 base, with 5 bases between. The CDR3 protein is CASSNLNYGYTF. For the CDR3, the DNA is TGTGCCAGCAGTAACCTTAACTATGGCTACACCTTC.

This chain links TRBV6-2 or TRBV6-3 with TRBJ1-4; 7 positions agree with TRBD1. The CDR3 length is 15 residues. Germline lookup yields CDR1 MNHEY and CDR2 SVGEGT. V lost 6 bases, J lost 0 bases, and 4 bases stayed unmatched. The CDR3 nucleotides are TGTGCCAGCAGGGACAGGAGTGCAACTAATGAAAAACTGTTTTTT. Encoded protein: CASRDRSATNEKLFF.

This clonotype has only a few counts. This chain links TRBV7-8 with TRBJ1-2, with 10 bases matching TRBD1. V shed 1 base, J shed 4 bases, and the junction held 3 bases outside the gene matches. The CDR3 extends over 15 amino acids. CDR1 SGHVS and CDR2 FQNEAQ come from the germline V gene. The CDR3 protein is CASSLGTGGVYGYTF. The CDR3, as DNA: TGTGCCAGCAGCTTAGGGACAGGGGGAGTCTATGGCTACACCTTC.

The sample holds a few counts of this clonotype. This rearrangement joins TRBV19 to TRBJ2-1; D remains unclear. V shed 1 base and J shed 6 bases, with 10 bases lying between them. CDR3 length: 14 amino acids. CDR1 LNHDA and CDR2 SQIVND come from the germline V gene (reference sequence). CDR3 coding DNA: TGTGCCAGTAGTATAGCGGTCTGGGGCAATGAGCAGTTCTTC. It codes for CASSIAVWGNEQFF.

This clonotype was observed once. The chain joins TRBV28 to TRBJ2-7; D is uncertain. Deletions cut 7 bases from V and 1 base from J, with 17 bases between. The CDR3 is 15 amino acids. From germline, CDR1 is MDHEN and CDR2 SYDVKM. Here the CDR3 reads CASTRTGSNSYEQYF. The CDR3 DNA sequence: TGTGCCAGCACACGGACCGGCTCGAATTCCTACGAGCAGTACTTC.

This clonotype appeared a few times. This chain connects TRBV6-2 or TRBV6-3 to TRBJ2-7; TRBD2 matches 7 bases. Germline trimming cut 4 bases from V and 0 bases from J; bases unmatched to any gene: 6. Germline CDR1 and CDR2: MNHEY and SVGEGT. There are 15 residues in the CDR3. The CDR3 DNA reads TGTGCCAGCAGTTTCCGGGGGGTTACCTCCTACGAGCAGTACTTC. This encodes CASSFRGVTSYEQYF.

V gene TRBV19 combines with J gene TRBJ2-2; possible D gene TRBD2, 5 bases. Trimming took off 7 bases at V and 2 bases at J, with 11 bases between the two ends. This CDR3 contains 14 residues. Germline assignment: CDR1 LNHDA and CDR2 SQIVND (reference sequence). The CDR3 nucleotides are TGTGCCAGTAATTGGGAGATAAACACCGGGGAGCTGTTTTTT. Protein: CASNWEINTGELFF.

This rearrangement joins TRBV15 to TRBJ1-4; D might be TRBD1 (6 bases). Germline V lookup: CDR1 LNHNV, CDR2 YYDKDF (reference sequence). Deletions cut 1 base from V and 8 bases from J, with 8 bases between. The CDR3 spans 13 residues. The CDR3 spells CATSRGGQEKLFF. DNA for the CDR3: TGTGCCACCAGCAGAGGGGGGCAGGAAAAACTGTTTTTT.

The chain combines TRBV6-1 with TRBJ1-5; 11 bases are shared with TRBD1. Germline loops: CDR1 MNHNS, CDR2 SASEGT. V gave up 4 bases and J gave up 7 bases; unmatched junction bases: 6. The CDR3 totals 15 residues. In nucleotides, the CDR3 is TGTGCCAGCAGTGGATCCGGGACAGGGGGACAGCCCCAGCATTTT. This gives the protein CASSGSGTGGQPQHF.

Only a few counts were recorded for this clonotype. This chain links TRBV7-3 with TRBJ1-1; no clear D gene. Germline loops: CDR1 SGHTA, CDR2 FQGTGA. The CDR3 is 13 residues long. The germline V and J ends were trimmed by 4 bases and 1 base, with 7 bases remaining between them. The CDR3 nucleotides are TGTGCCAGCAGCTCCCGATCGAACACTGAAGCTTTCTTT. Encoded protein: CASSSRSNTEAFF.

This chain joins TRBV7-3 and TRBJ2-3, with D possibly TRBD1 on 6 matching bases. Trimming took off 5 bases at V and 0 bases at J, with 9 bases between the two ends. The CDR3 length is 14 residues. Germline V gene data show CDR1 as SGHTA and CDR2 as FQGTGA. CDR3: CASSQGYSTDTQYF. For the CDR3, the DNA is TGTGCCAGCAGCCAGGGGTATAGCACAGATACGCAGTATTTT.

This clonotype showed up just once. The CDR3 does not close with the conserved phenylalanine or tryptophan, likely indicating a read error. J is TRBJ2-6 and V is TRBV19; D is unclear. The germline V gene has CDR1 LNHDA and CDR2 SQIVND (reference sequence). The V and J ends lost 11 bases and 2 bases respectively, with 7 bases between them. This CDR3 has 12 amino acids. This chain's CDR3 is CARIAGANVLTS. The CDR3 region has the DNA TGTGCCCGAATAGCTGGGGCCAACGTCCTGACTTCC.

The J gene is TRBJ1-5, the V gene TRBV6-2 or TRBV6-3; D perhaps matches TRBD1 (5 bases). Trimming stripped 8 bases from V and 2 bases from J, with 19 bases between. The CDR3 length is 16 residues. The germline CDR1 and CDR2 sequences are MNHEY and SVGEGT. CDR3 amino acids: CASGPGGSGGNQPQHF. CDR3 bases: TGTGCCAGCGGACCGGGGGGGTCTGGTGGCAATCAGCCCCAGCATTTT.

The chain uses TRBV2 and TRBJ2-7; D gene ambiguous. The V gene's germline CDR1 is SNHLY and CDR2 FYNNEI. This CDR3 is 10 amino acids long. Trimming took 6 bases from V and 6 from J, leaving 6 bases between them. This CDR3 is CASRGSEQYF. The CDR3 DNA reads as TGTGCCAGCAGGGGAAGCGAGCAGTACTTC.

In this sample, this clonotype turned up a few times. The V and J genes are TRBV15 and TRBJ2-1, with D tentatively TRBD1 (5 bases). Trimming pared 1 base from V and 6 bases from J, leaving 10 bases between. Germline values: CDR1 LNHNV, CDR2 YYDKDF (reference sequence). This CDR3 has 14 amino acids. The CDR3 protein is CATSRVMGLNEQFF. The CDR3, as DNA: TGTGCCACCAGCAGAGTTATGGGGCTCAATGAGCAGTTCTTC.

The gene calls are TRBV20-1 and TRBJ2-7; 7 bases fit TRBD2. V lost 7 bases and J lost 7; bases outside the gene matches: 7. CDR3 length: 11 amino acids. From germline, CDR1 is DFQATT and CDR2 SNEGSKA (reference sequence). CDR3: CSGGGSGEQYF. The DNA of the CDR3 is TGCAGTGGGGGGGGTTCAGGGGAGCAGTACTTC.

This clonotype was observed a handful of times. The V and J genes are TRBV19 and TRBJ2-2, with D perhaps matching TRBD2 (6 bases). Trimming removed 8 bases at V and 6 bases at J, with 13 bases between. This CDR3 has 13 residues. The germline V gene has CDR1 LNHDA and CDR2 SQIVND (reference sequence). The CDR3 sequence is CASSGVYPGELFF. CDR3 sequence (DNA): TGTGCCAGTTCGGGGGTTTATCCCGGGGAGCTGTTTTTT.

In regard to this clonotype: The CDR3 carries no conserved terminal phenylalanine or tryptophan, so it likely arises from a read error. The chain uses TRBV4-1 and TRBJ1-1, with 10 bases aligning to TRBD1. Germline V lookup: CDR1 MGHRA, CDR2 YSYEKL. V shed 4 bases and J 1 base; nucleotides not matched to a gene: 9. The CDR3 is 17 residues long. CDR3 sequence reads: CASSPGQGSFTNTEAFL. CDR3 bases: TGCGCCAGCAGCCCGGGACAGGGGTCCTTTACGAACACTGAAGCTTTCCTT.

This clonotype occurred a few times. The J gene is TRBJ1-5, the V gene TRBV4-3; D perhaps matches TRBD1 (6 bases). Germline CDR1 is LGHNA and CDR2 is YSLEER. This CDR3 has 15 residues. The germline V and J ends were trimmed by 0 bases and 7 bases, with 13 bases remaining between them. This chain's CDR3 is CASSQDRGDGQPQHF. The CDR3 DNA follows: TGCGCCAGCAGCCAAGATAGGGGGGATGGGCAGCCCCAGCATTTT.